These 14 T cell receptor beta chains originate from one sample sequenced in a study of cytomegalovirus exposure and HLA in healthy donors. The PCR ran on 60 Vbeta and 13 Jbeta primers. Assay: immunoSEQ multiplex PCR; the TCRdb copy retains only in-frame clones and omits some. This table holds about 130,000 clones, approximately 80% found once. The sequenced material came from PBMCs. The receptors derive from a middle-aged man in good health and CMV-seronegative.

J is TRBJ2-7 and V is TRBV6-5; D possibly corresponds to TRBD1 (5 bases). CDR1 is MNHEY and CDR2 is SVGAGI in the germline V gene. V shed 7 bases and J shed 0 bases, with 10 bases lying between them. The CDR3 runs 13 residues. CDR3 loop: CASKGWDSYEQYF. The CDR3 DNA follows: TGTGCCAGCAAGGGGTGGGACTCCTACGAGCAGTACTTC.

The V and J genes are TRBV2 and TRBJ1-5, with TRBD1 identical over 8 bases. From germline, CDR1 is SNHLY and CDR2 FYNNEI. The CDR3 has 15 residues. Unmatched junction bases numbered 11, after V lost 8 bases and J lost 5 bases. CDR3 residues: CASRKTGAIDQPQHF. CDR3 in DNA: TGTGCCAGCCGAAAGACAGGGGCTATAGATCAGCCCCAGCATTTT.

The gene calls are TRBV25-1 and TRBJ2-5; possible D gene TRBD2, 6 bases. The CDR3 length is 12 residues. Trimming pared 4 bases from V and 11 bases from J, leaving 14 bases between. Per the germline V gene, CDR1 is MGHDK and CDR2 is SYGVNS. The CDR3 DNA follows: TGTGCCAGCAGTGGATCGACGGGGGAGCAGTACTTC. It translates to CASSGSTGEQYF.

The genes are TRBV5-1 and TRBJ1-2; no definite D call. Trimming removed 0 bases from V and 4 bases from J, with 10 bases in between. CDR1 is SGHRS and CDR2 is YFSETQ in the germline V gene. This CDR3 contains 14 residues. Here the CDR3 DNA reads TGCGCCAGCAGCTTGGCCGTGGCAGGCTATGGCTACACCTTC. Its protein product is CASSLAVAGYGYTF.

This rearrangement joins TRBV28 to TRBJ2-7, with TRBD1 as a possible D gene (7 bases). The V gene's germline CDR1 is MDHEN and CDR2 SYDVKM. The CDR3 runs 13 residues. Trimming left V 7 bases short and J 4 bases short, with 14 bases between. The chain's CDR3 is CASIGPGGYEQYF. The CDR3 DNA sequence: TGTGCCAGCATCGGCCCAGGGGGGTACGAGCAGTACTTC.

This sequence joins TRBV5-4 and TRBJ2-2; possibly TRBD2 for D (5 bases). The V and J ends lost 4 bases and 6 bases respectively, with 13 bases between them. In germline, CDR1 is SGHNT, CDR2 YYREEE (reference sequence). The CDR3 sequence is 14 residues long. The CDR3 coding sequence is TGTGCCAGCAGCCCCGGGGTACTGGCCGGGGAGCTGTTTTTT. Protein sequence: CASSPGVLAGELFF.

The V gene is TRBV30, the J gene TRBJ2-7; 9 bases agree with TRBD1. The CDR3 has 14 amino acids. J gave up 1 base and V 4 bases, and 5 bases lay outside the gene matches. Germline lookup yields CDR1 GTSNPN and CDR2 SVGIG (reference sequence). CDR3 amino acids: CAWIRGQGSYEQYF. The DNA for the CDR3 is TGTGCCTGGATTAGGGGACAGGGATCCTACGAGCAGTACTTC.

V is TRBV19 and J is TRBJ2-3; TRBD1 might be the D (6 bases). The V end was cut by 4 bases, the J end by 0 bases, with 14 bases between. Germline V lookup: CDR1 LNHDA, CDR2 SQIVND (reference sequence). The length of the CDR3 is 16 residues. The CDR3 nucleotides read TGTGCCAGTAGTACCAGGCAGGGGATTAGCACAGATACGCAGTATTTT. Translating it yields CASSTRQGISTDTQYF.

This clone was recorded once. The chain recombines TRBV28 with TRBJ1-2; D possibly corresponds to TRBD1 (5 bases). The ends were cut back, 6 bases at V and 6 bases at J, with 26 bases in the middle. In germline, CDR1 is MDHEN, CDR2 SYDVKM. This CDR3 contains 17 residues. CDR3 DNA sequence: TGTGCCAGCAGCCCCAGCACGATCCGAGCGACAGTTAATGGCTACACCTTC. Residues: CASSPSTIRATVNGYTF.

As to this clone: Other DNA sequences in the sample encode the same CDR3. The V call is TRBV15, the J call TRBJ2-5, with D tentatively TRBD2 (5 bases). V dropped 0 bases and J dropped 5 bases, with 13 bases sitting between them. This CDR3 contains 15 residues. The V gene's germline CDR1 is LNHNV and CDR2 YYDKDF (reference sequence). The DNA of the CDR3 is TGTGCCACCAGCAGAGATCAAGGGCCGGGGGAGACCCAGTACTTC. Translation gives CATSRDQGPGETQYF.

This chain connects TRBV11-1 to TRBJ2-7; TRBD1 is a possible D gene (5 bases). CDR3 length: 14 amino acids. CDR1 is SGHAT and CDR2 is FQDESV in the germline V gene (reference sequence). Deletions cut 1 base from V and 7 bases from J, with 14 bases between. The DNA for the CDR3 is TGTGCCAGCAGCTTAGTAGGGGCCCCTCGGGAGCAGTACTTC. Translated: CASSLVGAPREQYF.

The CDR3 is CTSSHHGSFHNEQFF. In DNA form, the CDR3 reads TGCACCAGCAGCCACCACGGGAGTTTCCACAATGAGCAGTTCTTC. J is TRBJ2-1 and V is TRBV1; TRBD2, the table's D call, lacks a check against the DNA. TRBV1 is a known pseudogene. This CDR3 has 15 amino acids.

The chain carries TRBV2 and TRBJ2-3; 8 bases agree with TRBD1. Germline CDR1 reads SNHLY; CDR2 reads FYNNEI. The CDR3 runs to 15 residues. V lost 6 bases to trimming and J lost 1 base; unmatched junction nucleotides: 6. CDR3 nucleotide sequence: TGTGCCAGCAGCTTGGACAGGGTGGGCACAGATACGCAGTATTTT. Translated: CASSLDRVGTDTQYF.

V and J are TRBV15 and TRBJ1-4, with 7 bases identical to TRBD1. V lost 4 bases to trimming and J lost 3 bases; unmatched junction nucleotides: 5. This CDR3 has 15 residues. Germline loops: CDR1 LNHNV, CDR2 YYDKDF (reference sequence). In DNA, the CDR3 is TGTGCCACCAGCACTCGACAGGGCCCTAATGAAAAACTGTTTTTT. This translates into CATSTRQGPNEKLFF. Looking up the rest from reference TRBV15 and TRBJ1-4 gives the full variable domain: DAMVIQNPRYQVTQFGKPVTLSCSQTLNHNVMYWYQQKSSQAPKLLFHYYDKDFNNEADTPDNFQSRRPNTSFCFLDIRSPGLGDTAMYLCATSTRQGPNEKLFFGSGTQLSVL.